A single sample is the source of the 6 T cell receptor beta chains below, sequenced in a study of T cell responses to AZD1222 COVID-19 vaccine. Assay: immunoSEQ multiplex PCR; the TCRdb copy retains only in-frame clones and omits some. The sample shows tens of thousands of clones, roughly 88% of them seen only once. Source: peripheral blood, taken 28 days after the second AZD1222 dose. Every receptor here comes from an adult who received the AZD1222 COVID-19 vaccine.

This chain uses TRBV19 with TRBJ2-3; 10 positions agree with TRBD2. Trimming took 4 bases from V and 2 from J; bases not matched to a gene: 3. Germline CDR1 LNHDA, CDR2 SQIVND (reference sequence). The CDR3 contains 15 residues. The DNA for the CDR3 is TGTGCCAGTAGTAGCCTAGCGGGGGCCACAGATACGCAGTATTTT. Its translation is CASSSLAGATDTQYF.

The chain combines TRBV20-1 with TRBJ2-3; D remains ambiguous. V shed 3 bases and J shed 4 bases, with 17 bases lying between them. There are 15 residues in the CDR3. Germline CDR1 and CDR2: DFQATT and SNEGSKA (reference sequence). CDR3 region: CSASRSSGTADTQYF. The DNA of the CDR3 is TGCAGTGCTAGTAGGAGCTCCGGAACGGCAGATACGCAGTATTTT.

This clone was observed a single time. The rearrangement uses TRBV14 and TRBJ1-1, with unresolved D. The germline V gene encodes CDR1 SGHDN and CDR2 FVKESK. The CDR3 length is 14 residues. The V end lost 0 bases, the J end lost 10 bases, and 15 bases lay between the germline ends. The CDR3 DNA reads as TGTGCCAGCAGCCAAGAGAGGGCCAGAAGTAGAGCTTTCTTT. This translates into CASSQERARSRAFF.

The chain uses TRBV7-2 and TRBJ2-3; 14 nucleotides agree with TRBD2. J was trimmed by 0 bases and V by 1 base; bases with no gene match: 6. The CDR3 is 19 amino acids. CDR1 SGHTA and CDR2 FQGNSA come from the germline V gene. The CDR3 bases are TGTGCCAGCAGCTTAGTCCGGACTAGCGGGGGGTCTAGCACAGATACGCAGTATTTT. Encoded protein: CASSLVRTSGGSSTDTQYF.

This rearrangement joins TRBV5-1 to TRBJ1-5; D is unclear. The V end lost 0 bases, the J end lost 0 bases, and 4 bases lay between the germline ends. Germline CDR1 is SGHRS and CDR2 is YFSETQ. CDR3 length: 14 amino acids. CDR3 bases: TGCGCCAGCAGCTTGGAGCCTAGCAATCAGCCCCAGCATTTT. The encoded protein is CASSLEPSNQPQHF.

The DNA for the CDR3 is TGTGCCAGCAGCAGTCTGGGGCGGAGCTCCTACGAGCAGTACTTC. Protein: CASSSLGRSSYEQYF. The J gene is TRBJ2-7, the V gene TRBV3-1 (or the pseudogene TRBV3-2); D perhaps matches TRBD1 (5 bases). CDR3 length equals 15 residues. Germline V gene sequence: CDR1 LGHDT, CDR2 YNNKEL (reference sequence). The ends were cut back, 5 bases at V and 0 bases at J, with 14 bases in the middle.